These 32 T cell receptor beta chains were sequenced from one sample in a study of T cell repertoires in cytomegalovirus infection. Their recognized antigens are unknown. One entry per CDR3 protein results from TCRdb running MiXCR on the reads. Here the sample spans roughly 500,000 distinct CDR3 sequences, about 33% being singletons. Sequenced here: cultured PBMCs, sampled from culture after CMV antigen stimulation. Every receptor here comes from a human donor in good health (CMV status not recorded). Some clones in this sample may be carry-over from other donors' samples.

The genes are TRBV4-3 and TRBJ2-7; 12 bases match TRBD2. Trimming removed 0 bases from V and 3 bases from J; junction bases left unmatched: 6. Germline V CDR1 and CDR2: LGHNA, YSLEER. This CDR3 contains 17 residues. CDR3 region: CASSQDLRTSGNYEQYF. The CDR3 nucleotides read TGCGCCAGCAGCCAAGATCTTCGGACTAGCGGGAACTACGAGCAGTACTTC.

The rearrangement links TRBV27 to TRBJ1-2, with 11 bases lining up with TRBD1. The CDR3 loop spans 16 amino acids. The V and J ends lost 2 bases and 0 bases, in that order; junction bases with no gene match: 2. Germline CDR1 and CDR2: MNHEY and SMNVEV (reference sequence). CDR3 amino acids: CASSLGQGATNYGYTF. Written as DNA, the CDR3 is TGTGCCAGCAGTTTAGGACAGGGGGCGACTAACTATGGCTACACCTTC.

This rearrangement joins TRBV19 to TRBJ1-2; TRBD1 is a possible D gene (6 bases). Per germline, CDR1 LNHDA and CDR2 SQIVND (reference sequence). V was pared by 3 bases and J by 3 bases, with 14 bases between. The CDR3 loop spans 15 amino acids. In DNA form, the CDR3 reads TGTGCCAGTAGTATCTTCGCAGGGGCAGACTATGGCTACACCTTC. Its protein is CASSIFAGADYGYTF.

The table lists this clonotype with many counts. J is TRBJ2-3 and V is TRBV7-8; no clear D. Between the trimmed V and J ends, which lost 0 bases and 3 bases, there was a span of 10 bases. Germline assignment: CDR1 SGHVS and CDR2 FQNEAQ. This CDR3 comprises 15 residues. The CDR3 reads CASSLAGFFTDTQYF. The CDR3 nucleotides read TGTGCCAGCAGCTTAGCGGGATTTTTTACAGATACGCAGTATTTT. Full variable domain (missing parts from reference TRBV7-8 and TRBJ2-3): GAGVSQSPRYKVAKRGQDVALRCDPISGHVSLFWYQQALGQGPEFLTYFQNEAQLDKSGLPSDRFFAERPEGSVSTLKIQRTQQEDSAVYLCASSLAGFFTDTQYFGPGTRLTVL.

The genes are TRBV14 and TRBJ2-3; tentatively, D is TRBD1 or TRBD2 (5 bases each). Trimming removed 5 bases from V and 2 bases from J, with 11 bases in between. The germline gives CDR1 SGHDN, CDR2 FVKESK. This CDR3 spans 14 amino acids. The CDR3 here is CASSYGAFTDTQYF. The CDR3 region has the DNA TGTGCCAGCAGCTACGGGGCTTTCACAGATACGCAGTATTTT.

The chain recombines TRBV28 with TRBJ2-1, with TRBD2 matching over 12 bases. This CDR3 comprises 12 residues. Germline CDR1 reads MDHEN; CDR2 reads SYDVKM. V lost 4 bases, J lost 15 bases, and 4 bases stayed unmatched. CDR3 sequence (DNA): TGTGCCAGCAGTTCCGGACTAGCGGGGAGGTTCTTC. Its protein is CASSSGLAGRFF.

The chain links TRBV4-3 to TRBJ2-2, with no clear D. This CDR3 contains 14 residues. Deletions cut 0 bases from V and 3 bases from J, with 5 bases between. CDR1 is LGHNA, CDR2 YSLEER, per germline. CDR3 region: CASSQESYTGELFF. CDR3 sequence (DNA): TGCGCCAGCAGCCAAGAGTCTTACACCGGGGAGCTGTTTTTT.

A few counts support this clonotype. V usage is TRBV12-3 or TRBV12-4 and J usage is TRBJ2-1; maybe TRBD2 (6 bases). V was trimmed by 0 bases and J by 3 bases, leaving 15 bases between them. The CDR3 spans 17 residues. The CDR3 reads CASSLARRAPHYNEQFF. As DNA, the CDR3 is TGTGCCAGCAGTTTAGCGCGGAGGGCCCCCCACTACAATGAGCAGTTCTTC.

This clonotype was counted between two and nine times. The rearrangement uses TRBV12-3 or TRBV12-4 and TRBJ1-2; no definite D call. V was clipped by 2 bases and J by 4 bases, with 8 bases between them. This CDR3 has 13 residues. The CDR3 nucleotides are TGTGCCAGCAGTTTAATGCTACCCTATGGCTACACCTTC. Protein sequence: CASSLMLPYGYTF.

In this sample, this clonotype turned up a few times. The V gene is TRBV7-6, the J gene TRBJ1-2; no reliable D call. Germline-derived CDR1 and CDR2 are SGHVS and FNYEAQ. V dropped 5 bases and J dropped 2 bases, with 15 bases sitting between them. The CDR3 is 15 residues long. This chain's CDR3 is CASSQSDGPNYGYTF. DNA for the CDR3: TGTGCCAGCAGCCAATCGGACGGACCCAACTATGGCTACACCTTC.

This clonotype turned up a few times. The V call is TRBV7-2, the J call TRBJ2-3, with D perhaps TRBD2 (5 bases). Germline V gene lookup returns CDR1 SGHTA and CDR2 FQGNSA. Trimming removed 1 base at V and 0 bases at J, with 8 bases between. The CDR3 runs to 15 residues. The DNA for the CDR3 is TGTGCCAGCAGCTTAGTTAGAGGGAGCACAGATACGCAGTATTTT. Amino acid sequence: CASSLVRGSTDTQYF.

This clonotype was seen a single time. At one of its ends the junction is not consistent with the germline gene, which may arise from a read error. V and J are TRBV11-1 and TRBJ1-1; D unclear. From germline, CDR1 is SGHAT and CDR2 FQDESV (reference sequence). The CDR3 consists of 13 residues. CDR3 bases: TGTGCCGGCAGCTTAGGTTCCATCACCGAAGCTTTCTTT. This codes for CAGSLGSITEAFF. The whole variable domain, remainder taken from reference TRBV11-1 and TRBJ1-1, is EAEVAQSPRYKITEKSQAVAFWCDPISGHATLYWYRQILGQGPELLVQFQDESVVDDSQLPKDRFSAERLKGVDSTLKIQPAELGDSAMYLCAGSLGSITEAFFGQGTRLTVV.

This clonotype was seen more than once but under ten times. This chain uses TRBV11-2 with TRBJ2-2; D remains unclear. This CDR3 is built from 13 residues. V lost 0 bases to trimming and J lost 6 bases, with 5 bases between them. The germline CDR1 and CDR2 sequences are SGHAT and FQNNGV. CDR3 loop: CASSLESSGELFF. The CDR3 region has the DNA TGTGCCAGCAGCTTAGAATCCTCCGGGGAGCTGTTTTTT.

The CDR3 nucleotides are TGTGCCAGCAGTCCCAGGACAGGGTGGGACGAGCAGTACGTC. Its translation is CASSPRTGWDEQYV. This sequence joins TRBV6-8 and TRBJ2-7; 8 nucleotides align to TRBD1. CDR1 MNHGY and CDR2 SAAAGT come from the germline V gene. The CDR3 totals 14 residues. With V trimmed by 5 bases and J by 5 bases, 8 bases remained unmatched.

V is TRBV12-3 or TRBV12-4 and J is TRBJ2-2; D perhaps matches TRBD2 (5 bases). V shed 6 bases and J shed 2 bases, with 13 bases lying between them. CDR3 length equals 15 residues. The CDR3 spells CASSAATGNTGELFF. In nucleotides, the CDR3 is TGTGCCAGCAGCGCCGCGACGGGAAACACCGGGGAGCTGTTTTTT.

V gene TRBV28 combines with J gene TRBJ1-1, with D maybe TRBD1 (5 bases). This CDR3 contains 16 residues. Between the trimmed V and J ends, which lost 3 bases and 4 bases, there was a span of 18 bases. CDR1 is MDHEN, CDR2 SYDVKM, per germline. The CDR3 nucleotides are TGTGCCAGCAGTTTCTATCCCGGAAGGCAGGGCACTGAAGCTTTCTTT. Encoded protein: CASSFYPGRQGTEAFF.

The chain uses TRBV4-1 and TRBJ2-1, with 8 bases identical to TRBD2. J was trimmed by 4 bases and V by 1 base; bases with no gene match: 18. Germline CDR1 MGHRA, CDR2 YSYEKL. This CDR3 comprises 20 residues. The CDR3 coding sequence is TGCGCCAGCAGCCAAGCCCGACCAGGGAGAAGCGGGAGAGGTTACAATGAGCAGTTCTTC. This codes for CASSQARPGRSGRGYNEQFF.

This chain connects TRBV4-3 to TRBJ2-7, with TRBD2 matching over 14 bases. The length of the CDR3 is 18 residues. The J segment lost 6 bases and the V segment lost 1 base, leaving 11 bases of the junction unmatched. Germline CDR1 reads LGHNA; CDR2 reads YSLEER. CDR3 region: CASSQGLAGGAVPGEQYF. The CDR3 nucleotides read TGCGCCAGCAGCCAAGGACTAGCGGGAGGGGCCGTTCCGGGCGAGCAGTACTTC.

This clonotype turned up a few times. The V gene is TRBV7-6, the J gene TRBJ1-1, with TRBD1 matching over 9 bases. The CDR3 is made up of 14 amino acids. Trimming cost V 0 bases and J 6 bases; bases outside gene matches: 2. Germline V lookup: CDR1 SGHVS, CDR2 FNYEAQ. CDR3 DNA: TGTGCCAGCAGCTTAGCTAGACAGGGGGCTGAAGCTTTCTTT. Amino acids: CASSLARQGAEAFF.

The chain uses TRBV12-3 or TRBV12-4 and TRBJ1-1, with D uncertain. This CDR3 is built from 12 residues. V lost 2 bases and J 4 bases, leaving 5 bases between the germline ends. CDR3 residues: CASSLLITEAFF. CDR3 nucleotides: TGTGCCAGCAGTTTACTAATCACTGAAGCTTTCTTT.

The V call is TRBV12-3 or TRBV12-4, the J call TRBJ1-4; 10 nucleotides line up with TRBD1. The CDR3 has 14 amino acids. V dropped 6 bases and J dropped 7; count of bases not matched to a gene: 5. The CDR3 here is CASRPGQGFEKLFF. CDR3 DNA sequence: TGTGCCAGCAGACCGGGACAGGGGTTTGAAAAACTGTTTTTT.

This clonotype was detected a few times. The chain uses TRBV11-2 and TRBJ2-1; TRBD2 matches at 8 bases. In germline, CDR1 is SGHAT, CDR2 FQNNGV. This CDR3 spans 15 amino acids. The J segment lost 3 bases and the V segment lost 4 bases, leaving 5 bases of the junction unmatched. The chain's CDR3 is CASSSPAGDYNEQFF. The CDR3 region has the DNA TGTGCCAGCAGCTCACCAGCGGGAGACTACAATGAGCAGTTCTTC.

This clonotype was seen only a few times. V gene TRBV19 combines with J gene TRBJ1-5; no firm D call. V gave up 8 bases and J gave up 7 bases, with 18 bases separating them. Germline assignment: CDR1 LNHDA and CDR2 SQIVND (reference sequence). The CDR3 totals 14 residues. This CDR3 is CASRAEAPRQPQHF. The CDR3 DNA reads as TGTGCCAGTCGGGCAGAAGCCCCCAGACAGCCCCAGCATTTT.

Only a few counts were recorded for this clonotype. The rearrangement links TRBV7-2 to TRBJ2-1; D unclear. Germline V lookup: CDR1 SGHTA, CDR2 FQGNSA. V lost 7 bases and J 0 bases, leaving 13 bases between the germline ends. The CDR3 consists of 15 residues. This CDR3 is CASTKGLSSYNEQFF. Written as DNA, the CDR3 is TGTGCCAGCACCAAAGGGCTGAGCTCCTACAATGAGCAGTTCTTC.

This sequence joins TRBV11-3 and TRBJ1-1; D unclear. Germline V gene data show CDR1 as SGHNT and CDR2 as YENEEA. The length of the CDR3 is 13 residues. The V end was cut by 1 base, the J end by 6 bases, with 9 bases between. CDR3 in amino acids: CASSLGGLAEAFF. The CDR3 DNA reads TGTGCCAGCAGCTTAGGGGGATTGGCTGAAGCTTTCTTT.

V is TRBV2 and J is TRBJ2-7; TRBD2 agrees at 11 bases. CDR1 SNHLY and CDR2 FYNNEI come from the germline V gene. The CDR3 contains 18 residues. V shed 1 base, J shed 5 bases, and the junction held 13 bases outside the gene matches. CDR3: CASSEGFTIAGGPDEQYV. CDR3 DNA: TGTGCCAGCAGTGAAGGGTTTACGATAGCGGGAGGGCCGGACGAGCAGTACGTC.

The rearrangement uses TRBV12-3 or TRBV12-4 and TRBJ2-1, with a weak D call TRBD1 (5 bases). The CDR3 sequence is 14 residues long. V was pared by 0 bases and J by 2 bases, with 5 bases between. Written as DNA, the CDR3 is TGTGCCAGCAGTTTAGCGGGGCCCTACAATGAGCAGTTCTTC. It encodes CASSLAGPYNEQFF.

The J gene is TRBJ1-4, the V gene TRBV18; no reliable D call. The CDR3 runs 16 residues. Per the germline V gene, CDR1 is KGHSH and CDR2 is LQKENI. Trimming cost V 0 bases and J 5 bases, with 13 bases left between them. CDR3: CASSPPLREENEKLFF. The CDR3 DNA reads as TGTGCCAGCTCACCACCTCTGCGGGAAGAGAATGAAAAACTGTTTTTT.

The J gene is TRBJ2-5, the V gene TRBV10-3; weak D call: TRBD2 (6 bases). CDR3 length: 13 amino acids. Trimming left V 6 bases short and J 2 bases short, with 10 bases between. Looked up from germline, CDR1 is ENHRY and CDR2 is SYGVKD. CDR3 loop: CAIRRDLQETQYF. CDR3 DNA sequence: TGTGCCATCAGGAGGGACTTACAAGAGACCCAGTACTTC.

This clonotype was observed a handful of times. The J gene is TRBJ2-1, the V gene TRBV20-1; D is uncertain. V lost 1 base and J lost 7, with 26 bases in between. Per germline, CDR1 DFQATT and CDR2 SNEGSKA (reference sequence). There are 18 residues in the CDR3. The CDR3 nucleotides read TGCAGTGCTAGAGGTTCCCCTAGACCCAGGACCCTAGTTAATGAGCAGTTCTTC. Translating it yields CSARGSPRPRTLVNEQFF.

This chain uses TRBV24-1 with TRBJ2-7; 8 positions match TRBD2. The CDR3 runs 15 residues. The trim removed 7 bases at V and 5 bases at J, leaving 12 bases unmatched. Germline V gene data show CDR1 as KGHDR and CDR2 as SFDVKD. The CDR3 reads CATSGAGTSLDEQYF. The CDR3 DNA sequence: TGTGCCACCAGCGGAGCTGGGACTAGTCTCGACGAGCAGTACTTC.

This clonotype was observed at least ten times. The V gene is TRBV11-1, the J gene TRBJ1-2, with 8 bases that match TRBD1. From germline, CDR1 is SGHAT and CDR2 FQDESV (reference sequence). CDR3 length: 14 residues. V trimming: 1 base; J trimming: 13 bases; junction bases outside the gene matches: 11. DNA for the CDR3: TGTGCCAGCAGCTTAGGGGCCGGGACAGGAGTCTGCACCTTC. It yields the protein CASSLGAGTGVCTF.